This T cell receptor beta chain was captured by sequencing in a study of vaccination effects on CD4 cells after COVID-19. Overall study results and limits: Late post-vaccination, clones induced by infection and those induced by vaccine underwent marked clonal contraction.

Cultured cells yielded isolated CD4+ T cells after 10 days. The vaccine given was either BNT162b2 or mRNA-1273, in two doses. In the cultures, half the medium was exchanged for IL-2 medium on days 3 and 7. Trimming removed 5 bases from V and 7 bases from J; junction bases left unmatched: 9. The CDR3 runs to 15 residues. Germline CDR1 and CDR2: PRHDT and FYEKMQ (reference sequence). This clone was seen a single time. Its specificity is unknown. The repertoire was sequenced with immunoSEQ multiplex PCR; TCRdb's copy has only in-frame clones and lacks some. The repertoire holds around 49,000 clones, with about three quarters as singletons.

Sequenced material: CD4+ T cells from PBMCs cultured without peptide, taken after COVID-19 vaccination. The V gene is TRBV13, the J gene TRBJ2-7; 12 positions match TRBD1. The sequence derives from a human donor who received a COVID-19 vaccine. The CDR3 sequence: CASSPRDRGRREQYF. CDR3 nucleotides: TGTGCCAGCAGCCCCCGGGACAGGGGGCGTCGGGAGCAGTACTTC.